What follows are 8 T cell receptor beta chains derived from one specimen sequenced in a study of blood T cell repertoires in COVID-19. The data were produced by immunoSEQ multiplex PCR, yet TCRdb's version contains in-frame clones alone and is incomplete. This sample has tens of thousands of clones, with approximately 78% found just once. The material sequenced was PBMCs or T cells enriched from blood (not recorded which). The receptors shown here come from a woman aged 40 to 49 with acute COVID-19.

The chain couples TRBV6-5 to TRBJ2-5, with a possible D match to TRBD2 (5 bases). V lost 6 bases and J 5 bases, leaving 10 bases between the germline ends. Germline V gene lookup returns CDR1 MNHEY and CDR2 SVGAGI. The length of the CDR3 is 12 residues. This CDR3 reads CASSGTGETQYF. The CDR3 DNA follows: TGTGCCAGCAGCGGCACGGGGGAGACCCAGTACTTC.

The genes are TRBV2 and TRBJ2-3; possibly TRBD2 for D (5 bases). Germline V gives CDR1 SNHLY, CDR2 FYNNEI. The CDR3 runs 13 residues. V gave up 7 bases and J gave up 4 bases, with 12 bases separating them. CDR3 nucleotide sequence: TGTGCCAGCACTGGACTTCGCGCAGATACGCAGTATTTT. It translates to CASTGLRADTQYF. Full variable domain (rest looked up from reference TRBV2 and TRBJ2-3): EPEVTQTPSHQVTQMGQEVILRCVPISNHLYFYWYRQILGQKVEFLVSFYNNEISEKSEIFDDQFSVERPDGSNFTLKIRSTKLEDSAMYFCASTGLRADTQYFGPGTRLTVL.

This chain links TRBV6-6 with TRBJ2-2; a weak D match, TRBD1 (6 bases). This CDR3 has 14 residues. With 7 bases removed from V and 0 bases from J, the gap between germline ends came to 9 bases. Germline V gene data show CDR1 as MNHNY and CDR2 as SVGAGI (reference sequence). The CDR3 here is CASIRQANTGELFF. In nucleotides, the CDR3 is TGTGCCAGCATTAGACAGGCGAACACCGGGGAGCTGTTTTTT.

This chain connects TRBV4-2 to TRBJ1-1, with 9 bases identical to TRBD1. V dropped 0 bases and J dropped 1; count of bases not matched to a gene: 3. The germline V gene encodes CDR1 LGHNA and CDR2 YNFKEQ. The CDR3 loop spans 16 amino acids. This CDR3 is CASSQDLGQGNTEAFF. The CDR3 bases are TGTGCCAGCAGCCAAGATCTGGGACAGGGGAACACTGAAGCTTTCTTT.

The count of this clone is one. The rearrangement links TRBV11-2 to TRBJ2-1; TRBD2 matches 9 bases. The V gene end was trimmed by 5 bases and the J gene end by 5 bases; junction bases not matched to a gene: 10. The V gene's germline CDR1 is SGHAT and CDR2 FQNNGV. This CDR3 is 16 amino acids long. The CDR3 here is CASSPWAGGRNNEQFF. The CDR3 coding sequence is TGTGCCAGCAGCCCCTGGGCGGGGGGGAGAAACAATGAGCAGTTCTTC.

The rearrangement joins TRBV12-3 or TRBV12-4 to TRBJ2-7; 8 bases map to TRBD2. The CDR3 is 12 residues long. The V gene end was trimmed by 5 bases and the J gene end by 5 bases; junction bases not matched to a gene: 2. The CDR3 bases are TGTGCCAGCAGTCCGGGGGGGAACGAGCAGTACGTC. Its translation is CASSPGGNEQYV.

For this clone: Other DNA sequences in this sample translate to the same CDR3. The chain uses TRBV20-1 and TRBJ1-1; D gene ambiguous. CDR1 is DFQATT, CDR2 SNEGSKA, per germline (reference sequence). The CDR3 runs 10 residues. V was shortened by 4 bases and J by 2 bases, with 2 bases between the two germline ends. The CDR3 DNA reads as TGCAGTGCTACAAACACTGAAGCTTTCTTT. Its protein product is CSATNTEAFF.

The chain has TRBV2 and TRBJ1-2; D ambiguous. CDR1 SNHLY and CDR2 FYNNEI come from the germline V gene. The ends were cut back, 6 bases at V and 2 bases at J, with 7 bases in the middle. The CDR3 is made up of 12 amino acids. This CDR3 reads CASRQNNYGYTF. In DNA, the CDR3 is TGTGCCAGCAGACAGAACAACTATGGCTACACCTTC.